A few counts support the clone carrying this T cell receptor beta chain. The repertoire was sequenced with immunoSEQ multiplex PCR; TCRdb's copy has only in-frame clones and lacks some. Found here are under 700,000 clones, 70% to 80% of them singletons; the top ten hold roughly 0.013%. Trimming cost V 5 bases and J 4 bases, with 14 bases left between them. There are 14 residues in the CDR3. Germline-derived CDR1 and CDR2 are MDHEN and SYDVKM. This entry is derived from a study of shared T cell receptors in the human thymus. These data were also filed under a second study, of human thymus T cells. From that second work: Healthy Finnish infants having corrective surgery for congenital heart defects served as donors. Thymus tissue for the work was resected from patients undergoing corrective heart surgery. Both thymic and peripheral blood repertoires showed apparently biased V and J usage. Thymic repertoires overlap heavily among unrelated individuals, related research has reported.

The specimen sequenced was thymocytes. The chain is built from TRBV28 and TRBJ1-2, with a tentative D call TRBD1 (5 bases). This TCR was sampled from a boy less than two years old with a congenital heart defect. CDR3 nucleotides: TGTGCCAGCAGTCCCCAGGGAATCGGCTATGGCTACACCTTC. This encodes CASSPQGIGYGYTF.